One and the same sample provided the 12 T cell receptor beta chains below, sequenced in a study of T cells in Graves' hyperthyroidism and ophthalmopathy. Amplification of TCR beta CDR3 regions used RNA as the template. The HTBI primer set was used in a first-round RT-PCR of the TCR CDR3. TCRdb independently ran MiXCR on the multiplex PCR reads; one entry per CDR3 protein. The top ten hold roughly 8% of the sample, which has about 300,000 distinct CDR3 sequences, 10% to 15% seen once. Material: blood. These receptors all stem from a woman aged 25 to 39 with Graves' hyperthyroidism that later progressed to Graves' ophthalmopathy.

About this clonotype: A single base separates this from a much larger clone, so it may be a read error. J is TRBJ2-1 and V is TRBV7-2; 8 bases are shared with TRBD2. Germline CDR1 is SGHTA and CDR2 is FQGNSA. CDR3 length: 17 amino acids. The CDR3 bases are TGTGCCAGCGGCTTGTATTCGCGGGAGGCCCCCTACAATGAGCAGTTCTTC. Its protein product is CASGLYSREAPYNEQFF.

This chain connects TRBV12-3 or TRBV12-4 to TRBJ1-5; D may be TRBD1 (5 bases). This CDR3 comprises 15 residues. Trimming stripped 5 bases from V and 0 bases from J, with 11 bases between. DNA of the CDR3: TGTGCCAGCAGTAGACAGAGGAATAGCAATCAGCCCCAGCATTTT. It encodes CASSRQRNSNQPQHF.

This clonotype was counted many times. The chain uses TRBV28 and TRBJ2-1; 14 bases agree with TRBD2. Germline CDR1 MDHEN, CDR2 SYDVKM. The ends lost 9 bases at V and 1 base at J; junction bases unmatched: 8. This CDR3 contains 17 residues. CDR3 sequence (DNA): TGTGCCAGTACCGGGACTAGCGGGAGAGGATCCTACAATGAGCAGTTCTTC. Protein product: CASTGTSGRGSYNEQFF.

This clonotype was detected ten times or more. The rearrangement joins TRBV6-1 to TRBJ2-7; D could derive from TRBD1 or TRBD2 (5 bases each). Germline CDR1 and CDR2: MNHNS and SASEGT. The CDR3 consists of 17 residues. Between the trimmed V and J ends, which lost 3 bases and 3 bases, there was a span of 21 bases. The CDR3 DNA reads TGTGCCAGCAGTGAGGGGACCAGCTCTCCGAGACTCTACGAGCAGTACTTC. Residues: CASSEGTSSPRLYEQYF.

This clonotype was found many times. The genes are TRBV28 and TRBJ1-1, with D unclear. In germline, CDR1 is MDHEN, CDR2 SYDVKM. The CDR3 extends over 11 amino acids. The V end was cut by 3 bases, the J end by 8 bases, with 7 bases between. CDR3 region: CASSFRVEAFF. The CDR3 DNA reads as TGTGCCAGCAGTTTCCGAGTCGAAGCTTTCTTT.

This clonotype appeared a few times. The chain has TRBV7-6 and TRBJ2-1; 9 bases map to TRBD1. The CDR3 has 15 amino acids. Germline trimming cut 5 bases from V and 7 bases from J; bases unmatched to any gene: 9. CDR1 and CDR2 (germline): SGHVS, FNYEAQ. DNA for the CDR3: TGTGCCAGCAGCGCTCGACAGGGGGGAAGGAATGAGCAGTTCTTC. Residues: CASSARQGGRNEQFF.

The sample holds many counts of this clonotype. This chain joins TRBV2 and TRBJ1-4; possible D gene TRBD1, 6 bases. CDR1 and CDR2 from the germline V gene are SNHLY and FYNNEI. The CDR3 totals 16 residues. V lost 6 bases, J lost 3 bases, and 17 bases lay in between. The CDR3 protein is CASSVHTGWSNEKLFF. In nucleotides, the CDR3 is TGTGCCAGCAGCGTTCATACAGGGTGGTCTAATGAAAAACTGTTTTTT.

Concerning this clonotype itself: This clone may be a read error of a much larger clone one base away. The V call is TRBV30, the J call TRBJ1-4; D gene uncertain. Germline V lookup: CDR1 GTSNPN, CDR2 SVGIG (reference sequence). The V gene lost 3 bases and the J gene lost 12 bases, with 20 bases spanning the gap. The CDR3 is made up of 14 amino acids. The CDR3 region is CAWSKDTIIGELFF. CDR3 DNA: TGTGCCTGGAGCAAAGATACTATCATCGGAGAACTGTTTTTT.

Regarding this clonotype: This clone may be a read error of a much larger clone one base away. CDR3 residues: CSAEAGGPAGELFF. As DNA, the CDR3 is TGCAGTGCAGAAGCGGGAGGGCCGGCCGGGGAGCTGTTTTTT. The V gene is TRBV20-1, the J gene TRBJ2-2; TRBD2 aligns across 10 bases. The junction had 7 bases not matched to a gene; V was cut back by 6 bases and J by 6 bases. The length of the CDR3 is 14 residues. CDR1 is DFQATT and CDR2 is SNEGSKA in the germline V gene (reference sequence).

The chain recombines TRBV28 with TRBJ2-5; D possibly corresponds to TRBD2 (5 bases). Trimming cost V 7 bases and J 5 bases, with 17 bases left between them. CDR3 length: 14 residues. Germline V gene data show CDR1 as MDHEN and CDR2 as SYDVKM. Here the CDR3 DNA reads TGTGCCAGCAACCGAGAGGGAGTGGGGGAGACCCAGTACTTC. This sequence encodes CASNREGVGETQYF. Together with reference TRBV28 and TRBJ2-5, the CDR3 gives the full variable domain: DVKVTQSSRYLVKRTGEKVFLECVQDMDHENMFWYRQDPGLGLRLIYFSYDVKMKEKGDIPEGYSVSREKKERFSLILESASTNQTSMYLCASNREGVGETQYFGPGTRLLVL.

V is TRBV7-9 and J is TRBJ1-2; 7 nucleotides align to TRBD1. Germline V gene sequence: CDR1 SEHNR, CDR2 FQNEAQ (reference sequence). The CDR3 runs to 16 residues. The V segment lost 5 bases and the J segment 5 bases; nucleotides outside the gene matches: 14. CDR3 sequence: CASSPLRDRVAYGYTF. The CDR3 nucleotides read TGTGCCAGCAGCCCGCTCCGAGACAGGGTGGCGTATGGCTACACCTTC.

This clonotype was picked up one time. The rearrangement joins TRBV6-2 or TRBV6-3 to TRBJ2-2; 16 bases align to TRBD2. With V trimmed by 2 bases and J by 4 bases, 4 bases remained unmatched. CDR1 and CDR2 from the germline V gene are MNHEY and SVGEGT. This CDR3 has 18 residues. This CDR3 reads CASSYGTSGRALTGELFF. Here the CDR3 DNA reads TGTGCCAGCAGTTACGGGACTAGCGGGAGGGCCCTCACCGGGGAGCTGTTTTTT.